This T cell receptor (beta chain) emerged from a study of T cell responses to AZD1222 COVID-19 vaccine. Some clones are missing from TCRdb's copy, which holds only in-frame ones; the method was immunoSEQ multiplex PCR. The sample contains about 18,000 clones, 80% to 90% of which appear only once. Germline V CDR1 and CDR2: LGHDT, YNNKEL (reference sequence). CDR3 size: 15 residues. The V end was cut by 3 bases, the J end by 7 bases, with 18 bases between. This clone was seen just once. Sequencing was performed on peripheral blood, taken 28 days after the second AZD1222 dose. The chain joins TRBV3-1 (or the pseudogene TRBV3-2) to TRBJ1-2, with a weak D call TRBD1 (6 bases). This sequence originates from an adult who received the AZD1222 COVID-19 vaccine. This CDR3 is CASSHSSPGEAGYTF. The DNA for the CDR3 is TGTGCCAGCAGCCACAGCTCCCCAGGGGAAGCTGGCTACACCTTC.